What follows describes a single T cell receptor (beta chain). The data belong to a study of shared clonotypes between healthy human individuals. Negatively enriched CD4+ T cells were divided by CD45RA into naive and memory. Profiled with immunoSEQ multiplex PCR; TCRdb holds only in-frame clones, not every one. This table has some 2,100,000 clones, approximately 95% appearing once. The CDR3 consists of 12 residues. Per germline, CDR1 GTSNPN and CDR2 SVGIG (reference sequence). Unmatched junction bases numbered 3, after V lost 7 bases and J lost 6 bases. Material: naive CD4+ T cells sorted from blood. The subset here: CD45RA+ positively selected. V is TRBV30 and J is TRBJ2-2, with TRBD2 matching over 9 bases. The source is a man aged 18 to 29 in good health. CDR3 DNA sequence: TGTGCCTCAGAGCGGGGGGCCGGGGAGCTGTTTTTT. Amino acid sequence: CASERGAGELFF.